One and the same sample provided the 10 T cell receptor beta chains below, sequenced in a study of shared T cell receptors in the human thymus. Sequencing was performed with immunoSEQ multiplex PCR; in TCRdb, only in-frame clones are kept and a portion is missing. The profile shows 650,000 to 950,000 clones, 70% to 90% of them singletons. The data were also submitted as part of a second study, on human thymus T cells.

Sequencing was performed on thymocytes. These TCRs come from a girl less than two years old with a congenital heart defect.

This sequence joins TRBV28 and TRBJ1-3, with TRBD1 matching over 8 bases. The CDR3 runs to 16 residues. V trimming: 4 bases; J trimming: 4 bases; junction bases outside the gene matches: 9. Looked up from germline, CDR1 is MDHEN and CDR2 is SYDVKM. CDR3 sequence (DNA): TGTGCCAGCAGTTCCCCGCAGGGGGCGGGGGGAAACACCATATATTTT. Residues: CASSSPQGAGGNTIYF.

The CDR3 region is CASSQDDPGSSYNEQFF. DNA for the CDR3: TGTGCCAGCAGCCAAGATGATCCGGGGAGCTCCTACAATGAGCAGTTCTTC. This chain uses TRBV14 with TRBJ2-1; perhaps TRBD2 as D (5 bases). CDR1 SGHDN and CDR2 FVKESK come from the germline V gene. This CDR3 region has 17 residues. The V and J ends lost 0 bases and 0 bases respectively, with 12 bases between them.

The CDR3 DNA reads TGCGCCAGCAGCAAGGGACTAGCGGGGCACAACAATGAGCAGTTCTTC. It is translated as CASSKGLAGHNNEQFF. The chain joins TRBV5-1 to TRBJ2-1, with TRBD2 matching over 13 bases. CDR1 is SGHRS and CDR2 is YFSETQ in the germline V gene. The CDR3 length is 16 residues. V was pared by 4 bases and J by 5 bases, with 6 bases of the junction left unmatched.

The chain couples TRBV7-2 to TRBJ1-1; tentatively, D is TRBD1 (5 bases). The CDR3 is 14 residues long. Germline values: CDR1 SGHTA, CDR2 FQGNSA. The germline V and J ends were trimmed by 1 base and 4 bases, with 10 bases remaining between them. The CDR3 DNA follows: TGTGCCAGCAGCTTAGTAGGGGTTTGCACTGAAGCTTTCTTT. Protein sequence: CASSLVGVCTEAFF.

This chain links TRBV6-1 with TRBJ2-7, with 9 bases matching TRBD1. CDR1 is MNHNS and CDR2 is SASEGT in the germline V gene. The CDR3 covers 14 residues. Unmatched junction bases numbered 4, after V lost 5 bases and J lost 2 bases. CDR3 sequence: CASSPRQGAYEQYF. CDR3 nucleotides: TGTGCCAGCAGTCCACGACAGGGGGCCTACGAGCAGTACTTC.

The DNA of the CDR3 is TGTGCCAGCAGCCCACGTCAACAGGGGGGGACTGAAGCTTTCTTT. Translation: CASSPRQQGGTEAFF. This sequence joins TRBV9 and TRBJ1-1, with 8 bases matching TRBD1. CDR1 is SGDLS, CDR2 YYNGEE, per germline. The CDR3 has 15 residues. V trimming: 4 bases; J trimming: 5 bases; junction bases outside the gene matches: 10.

V usage is TRBV15 and J usage is TRBJ2-1; D is perhaps TRBD1 (6 bases). Deletions cut 5 bases from V and 3 bases from J, with 20 bases between. Germline V gene lookup returns CDR1 LNHNV and CDR2 YYDKDF (reference sequence). This CDR3 region has 17 residues. The CDR3 DNA reads as TGTGCCACCAGCCACCATGGGGGCGGACCGAACTACAATGAGCAGTTCTTC. Translated, it gives CATSHHGGGPNYNEQFF.

In this sample, this clone turned up a few times. The rearrangement joins TRBV19 to TRBJ1-5, with a tentative D call TRBD1 (6 bases). The CDR3 is 18 amino acids. Trimming shortened V by 5 bases and J by 7 bases, and 27 bases separated the two germline ends. From germline, CDR1 is LNHDA and CDR2 SQIVND (reference sequence). The CDR3 coding sequence is TGTGCCAGTAGTCACCCCTTATTATGGGCAGGGGATAAGCAGCCCCAGCATTTT. It encodes CASSHPLLWAGDKQPQHF.

The V gene is TRBV4-3, the J gene TRBJ2-3; D is ambiguous. V was trimmed by 0 bases and J by 2 bases, leaving 15 bases between them. The CDR3 length is 17 residues. From germline, CDR1 is LGHNA and CDR2 YSLEER. CDR3 protein: CASSQDVGQRLTDTQYF. The DNA of the CDR3 is TGCGCCAGCAGCCAAGATGTTGGCCAGAGACTCACAGATACGCAGTATTTT.

The count of this clone is one. The chain employs TRBV7-9 and TRBJ2-7, with D tentatively TRBD1 (5 bases). CDR1 SEHNR and CDR2 FQNEAQ come from the germline V gene (reference sequence). The CDR3 has 12 residues. The V and J ends lost 5 bases and 4 bases respectively, with 9 bases between them. The CDR3 is CASSVDIYEQYF. Here the CDR3 DNA reads TGTGCCAGCAGCGTGGACATATACGAGCAGTACTTC.